These 4 T cell receptor beta chains share one sample of origin, sequenced in a study of shared clonotypes between healthy human individuals. Measured with immunoSEQ multiplex PCR; TCRdb has only the in-frame clones, and not every one. Counted here are some 1,100,000 clones, around three quarters occurring once; the ten biggest clones make up more than 0.45%. The sample was memory CD4+ T cells from PBMCs. As to subset: CD45RA-negative fraction. The receptor source for this set is a man between 18 and 29 years old in good health. Some clones in this sample may be carry-over from other donors' samples.

A few counts support this clone. The V gene is TRBV10-2, the J gene TRBJ2-5, with unresolved D. Trimming cost V 8 bases and J 1 base, with 11 bases left between them. Germline-derived CDR1 and CDR2 are WSHSY and SAAADI. CDR3 length: 13 residues. CDR3 amino acids: CASGRISQETQYF. The CDR3 region has the DNA TGCGCCAGCGGAAGGATCTCCCAAGAGACCCAGTACTTC.

V and J are TRBV6-1 and TRBJ2-1; 8 positions agree with TRBD2. Losses at the gene ends were 3 bases for V and 8 bases for J; bases not matched to a gene: 9. Germline V CDR1 and CDR2: MNHNS, SASEGT. The CDR3 runs 15 residues. The CDR3 region is CASSDLAGGGDEQFF. The CDR3, as DNA: TGTGCCAGCAGTGATCTGGCGGGAGGTGGGGATGAGCAGTTCTTC.

This chain joins TRBV19 and TRBJ2-2; D tentatively reads TRBD1 or TRBD2 (5 bases each). V lost 10 bases to trimming and J lost 1 base, with 13 bases between them. CDR1 and CDR2 (germline): LNHDA, SQIVND (reference sequence). The CDR3 length is 14 residues. DNA of the CDR3: TGTGCCACTAACTCTGGGGGGAACACCGGGGAGCTGTTTTTT. Translated, it gives CATNSGGNTGELFF.

The CDR3 nucleotides read TGTGCCAGCAGCGTCGGGACGGTCCGCGGGCAGTACTTC. Translated: CASSVGTVRGQYF. The J gene is TRBJ2-7, the V gene TRBV7-2; possibly TRBD1 or TRBD2 for D (5 bases each). Trimming shortened V by 5 bases and J by 9 bases, and 17 bases separated the two germline ends. Germline V gene lookup returns CDR1 SGHTA and CDR2 FQGNSA. The CDR3 has 13 amino acids.